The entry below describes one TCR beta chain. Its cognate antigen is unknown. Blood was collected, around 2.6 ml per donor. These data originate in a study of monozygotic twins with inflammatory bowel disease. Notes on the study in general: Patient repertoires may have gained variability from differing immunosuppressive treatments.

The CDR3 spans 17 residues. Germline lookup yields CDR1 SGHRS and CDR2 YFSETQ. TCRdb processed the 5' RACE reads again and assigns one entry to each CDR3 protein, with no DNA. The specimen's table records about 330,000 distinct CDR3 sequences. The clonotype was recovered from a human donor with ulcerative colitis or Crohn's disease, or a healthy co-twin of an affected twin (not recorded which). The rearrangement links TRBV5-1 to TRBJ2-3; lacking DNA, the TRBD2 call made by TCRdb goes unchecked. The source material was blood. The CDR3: CASSLVASGTSTDTQYF.